Shown below are 16 T cell receptor beta chains from a single sample sequenced in a study of blood T cell repertoires in COVID-19. Profiled with immunoSEQ multiplex PCR; TCRdb holds only in-frame clones, not every one. Among more than 300,000 clones listed, approximately 90% were seen once. The specimen was PBMCs or T cells enriched from blood (not recorded which). These receptors were obtained from a man younger than 45 who had recovered from COVID-19.

This sequence joins TRBV7-6 and TRBJ2-3; 8 nucleotides match TRBD1. Germline trimming cut 5 bases from V and 0 bases from J; bases unmatched to any gene: 10. The CDR3 totals 17 residues. In germline, CDR1 is SGHVS, CDR2 FNYEAQ. The chain's CDR3 is CASSPSGGPLSTDTQYF. CDR3 bases: TGTGCCAGCAGCCCATCAGGGGGCCCTTTAAGCACAGATACGCAGTATTTT.

The gene calls are TRBV24-1 and TRBJ2-1, with no clear D. The ends were cut back, 0 bases at V and 7 bases at J, with 21 bases in the middle. There are 18 residues in the CDR3. The germline V gene has CDR1 KGHDR and CDR2 SFDVKD. CDR3 DNA: TGTGCCACCAGTGATTTGAAAGTGAGCGACTTCGCAATAAATGAGCAGTTCTTC. It yields the protein CATSDLKVSDFAINEQFF.

The V and J genes are TRBV24-1 and TRBJ2-1; no definite D call. Trimming left V 4 bases short and J 1 base short, with 13 bases between. Germline V lookup: CDR1 KGHDR, CDR2 SFDVKD. CDR3 size: 16 residues. CDR3 in amino acids: CATSDRYGRSYNEQFF. In DNA form, the CDR3 reads TGTGCCACCAGTGACCGTTATGGTCGGTCCTACAATGAGCAGTTCTTC.

The rearrangement uses TRBV5-1 and TRBJ2-3; the D gene is possibly TRBD2 (5 bases). The CDR3 has 14 amino acids. Germline CDR1 SGHRS, CDR2 YFSETQ. Trimming took off 6 bases at V and 4 bases at J, with 15 bases between the two ends. In nucleotides, the CDR3 is TGCGCCAGCACCGTTTCCGGGGATTCAGATACGCAGTATTTT. Translating it yields CASTVSGDSDTQYF. Using reference TRBV5-1 and TRBJ2-3 for the parts outside the CDR3, the full variable domain is KAGVTQTPRYLIKTRGQQVTLSCSPISGHRSVSWYQQTPGQGLQFLFEYFSETQRNKGNFPGRFSGRQFSNSRSEMNVSTLELGDSALYLCASTVSGDSDTQYFGPGTRLTVL.

This CDR3 reads CASSLGQGLVTEAFF. Written as DNA, the CDR3 is TGTGCCAGCAGCTTAGGTCAGGGATTGGTCACTGAAGCTTTCTTT. This chain links TRBV7-9 with TRBJ1-1, with D possibly TRBD1 on 5 matching bases. Germline assignment: CDR1 SEHNR and CDR2 FQNEAQ (reference sequence). The V and J ends lost 1 base and 4 bases respectively, with 13 bases between them. The CDR3 extends over 15 amino acids. Full variable domain (missing parts from reference TRBV7-9 and TRBJ1-1): DTGVSQNPRHKITKRGQNVTFRCDPISEHNRLYWYRQTLGQGPEFLTYFQNEAQLEKSRLLSDRFSAERPKGSFSTLEIQRTEQGDSAMYLCASSLGQGLVTEAFFGQGTRLTVV.

The chain uses TRBV7-2 and TRBJ2-3; D is unclear. Per the germline V gene, CDR1 is SGHTA and CDR2 is FQGNSA. The CDR3 is made up of 13 amino acids. Trimming stripped 1 base from V and 4 bases from J, with 6 bases between. CDR3 bases: TGTGCCAGCAGCTTAGACCCGGCAGATACGCAGTATTTT. This codes for CASSLDPADTQYF.

V gene TRBV6-4 combines with J gene TRBJ2-2; TRBD2 matches at 12 bases. This CDR3 is 15 amino acids long. Germline lookup yields CDR1 MRHNA and CDR2 SNTAGT. Losses at the gene ends were 7 bases for V and 13 bases for J; bases not matched to a gene: 13. The CDR3 protein is CASNETSGSLMGLFF. The CDR3 coding sequence is TGTGCCAGCAATGAGACTAGCGGGAGCTTAATGGGGCTGTTTTTT.

This chain connects TRBV7-8 to TRBJ2-7; D is possibly TRBD1 (5 bases). CDR3 length: 15 amino acids. CDR1 is SGHVS, CDR2 FQNEAQ, per germline. V was shortened by 5 bases and J by 4 bases, with 18 bases between the two germline ends. Here the CDR3 reads CASSIVEAAGYEQYF. The CDR3 bases are TGTGCCAGCAGCATCGTCGAGGCCGCAGGGTACGAGCAGTACTTC.

The chain links TRBV4-1 to TRBJ2-2; 13 bases match TRBD2. V shed 0 bases and J 3 bases; nucleotides not matched to a gene: 4. This CDR3 has 18 residues. Germline V CDR1 and CDR2: MGHRA, YSYEKL. The CDR3 sequence is CASSQDRLAGGYTGELFF. The CDR3 coding sequence is TGCGCCAGCAGCCAAGACAGACTAGCGGGAGGTTACACCGGGGAGCTGTTTTTT.

This clone is medium-sized (0.01 to 0.1%) in the sample. The rearrangement joins TRBV2 to TRBJ2-3; 11 nucleotides line up with TRBD2. Germline CDR1 is SNHLY and CDR2 is FYNNEI. V trimming: 5 bases; J trimming: 5 bases; junction bases outside the gene matches: 15. The CDR3 sequence is 18 residues long. Here the CDR3 reads CASSTPGQLAGEGDTQYF. CDR3 DNA: TGTGCCAGCAGTACGCCAGGTCAACTAGCGGGGGAAGGAGATACGCAGTATTTT.

V usage is TRBV12-3 or TRBV12-4 and J usage is TRBJ1-1; D not certain. The length of the CDR3 is 13 residues. V was clipped by 3 bases and J by 1 base, with 6 bases between them. This chain's CDR3 is CASSFLWNTEAFF. The CDR3 DNA follows: TGTGCCAGCAGTTTTCTGTGGAACACTGAAGCTTTCTTT.

This clone was detected only a few times. This chain joins TRBV27 and TRBJ2-7, with D maybe TRBD2 (7 bases). Trimming left V 0 bases short and J 6 bases short, with 21 bases between. The CDR3 consists of 17 residues. Per germline, CDR1 MNHEY and CDR2 SMNVEV (reference sequence). CDR3 bases: TGTGCCAGCAGTTTATCGGCGAAGGGGGGGTTCTCCATCGAGCAGTACTTC. It specifies CASSLSAKGGFSIEQYF.

This chain links TRBV7-9 with TRBJ2-7, with 7 positions matching TRBD1. The ends lost 3 bases at V and 1 base at J; junction bases unmatched: 3. Germline CDR1 SEHNR, CDR2 FQNEAQ (reference sequence). CDR3 size: 14 residues. CDR3 sequence reads: CASSFATGSYEQYF. CDR3 in DNA: TGTGCCAGCAGCTTCGCGACAGGGTCCTACGAGCAGTACTTC.

J is TRBJ2-6 and V is TRBV29-1, with 12 positions matching TRBD1. The CDR3 spans 19 residues. The V segment lost 3 bases and the J segment 0 bases; nucleotides outside the gene matches: 9. Germline V lookup: CDR1 SQVTM, CDR2 ANQGSEA. The CDR3 loop is CSVDGGQGAMGSGANVLTF. The CDR3 bases are TGCAGCGTTGATGGGGGACAGGGGGCTATGGGCTCTGGGGCCAACGTCCTGACTTTC.

The CDR3 protein is CASSSETSMNTEAFF. The CDR3 region has the DNA TGCGCCAGCAGCTCAGAGACAAGTATGAACACTGAAGCTTTCTTT. The chain links TRBV5-1 to TRBJ1-1; D unresolved. The CDR3 runs 15 residues. Per the germline V gene, CDR1 is SGHRS and CDR2 is YFSETQ. V gave up 3 bases and J gave up 0 bases, with 12 bases separating them.

This clone has more than one count but fewer than ten. The chain is built from TRBV28 and TRBJ1-1; TRBD1 is a possible D gene (6 bases). Germline CDR1 MDHEN, CDR2 SYDVKM. CDR3 length: 14 amino acids. The ends were cut back, 6 bases at V and 2 bases at J, with 13 bases in the middle. The CDR3 region is CASRQGSLNTEAFF. The CDR3 bases are TGTGCCAGCAGACAGGGCTCCCTAAACACTGAAGCTTTCTTT. Complete variable domain (other parts from reference TRBV28 and TRBJ1-1): DVKVTQSSRYLVKRTGEKVFLECVQDMDHENMFWYRQDPGLGLRLIYFSYDVKMKEKGDIPEGYSVSREKKERFSLILESASTNQTSMYLCASRQGSLNTEAFFGQGTRLTVV.